The entry below gives a single TCR beta chain sequence along with its context. Its antigen is still unknown. Primers for the PCR totalled 60 Vbeta and 13 Jbeta. The repertoire was sequenced with immunoSEQ multiplex PCR; TCRdb's copy has only in-frame clones and lacks some. The sample records about 85,000 clones, approximately 80% being singletons. The record originates from a study of cytomegalovirus exposure and HLA in healthy donors. Study observations and caveats: In a later analysis, HLA-associated TCR beta chains were more clonally expanded than equally common others.

This CDR3 region has 13 residues. Germline CDR1 ENHRY, CDR2 SYGVKD. Trimming cost V 6 bases and J 5 bases, with 13 bases left between them. The origin of this receptor is a woman in her 50s in good health and CMV-seropositive. The chain uses TRBV10-3 and TRBJ1-1, with D unresolved. Sequenced: PBMCs. CDR3 protein: CAIREGAGTEAFF. DNA of the CDR3: TGTGCCATCAGGGAGGGCGCGGGGACTGAAGCTTTCTTT.